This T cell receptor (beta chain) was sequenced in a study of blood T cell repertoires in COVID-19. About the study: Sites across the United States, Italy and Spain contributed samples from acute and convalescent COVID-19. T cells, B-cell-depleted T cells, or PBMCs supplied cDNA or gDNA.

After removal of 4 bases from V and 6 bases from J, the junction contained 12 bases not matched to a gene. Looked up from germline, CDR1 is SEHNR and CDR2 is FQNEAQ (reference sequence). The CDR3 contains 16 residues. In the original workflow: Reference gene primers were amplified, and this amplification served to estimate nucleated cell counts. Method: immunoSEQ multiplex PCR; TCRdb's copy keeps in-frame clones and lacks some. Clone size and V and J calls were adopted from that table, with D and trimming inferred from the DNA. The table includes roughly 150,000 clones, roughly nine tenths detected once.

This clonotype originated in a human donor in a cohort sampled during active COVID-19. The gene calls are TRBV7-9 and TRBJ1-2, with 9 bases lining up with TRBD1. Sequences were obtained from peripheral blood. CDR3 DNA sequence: TGTGCCAGCAGCTCGGGACAGGGAGTCGTTACGCATGGCTACACCTTC. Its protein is CASSSGQGVVTHGYTF.